This T cell receptor beta chain was recorded in a study of blood T cell repertoires in COVID-19. On the study more broadly: Samples came from the United States, Italy and Spain, spanning acute and convalescent COVID-19.

Per the study methods: Estimation of nucleated cell counts was performed using reference gene primer amplification. Some clones are missing from TCRdb's copy, which holds only in-frame ones; the method was immunoSEQ multiplex PCR. The V and J calls and clone size come from that table; D and trimming were worked out from the DNA. The sample lists over 45,000 clones, more than 75% seen once, with roughly 6.9% in the top ten. This clone was seen a few times. Deletions cut 5 bases from V and 1 base from J, with 14 bases between. This CDR3 contains 15 residues. Germline V gene lookup returns CDR1 LGHDT and CDR2 YNNKEL (reference sequence).

This TCR derives from a man between 60 and 70 years old with acute or convalescent COVID-19. Sequencing was carried out using peripheral blood. V usage is TRBV3-1 (or the pseudogene TRBV3-2) and J usage is TRBJ2-5; D ambiguous. The CDR3 protein is CASSSRWSSQETQYF. The DNA of the CDR3 is TGTGCCAGCAGCTCGCGGTGGAGCTCCCAAGAGACCCAGTACTTC.